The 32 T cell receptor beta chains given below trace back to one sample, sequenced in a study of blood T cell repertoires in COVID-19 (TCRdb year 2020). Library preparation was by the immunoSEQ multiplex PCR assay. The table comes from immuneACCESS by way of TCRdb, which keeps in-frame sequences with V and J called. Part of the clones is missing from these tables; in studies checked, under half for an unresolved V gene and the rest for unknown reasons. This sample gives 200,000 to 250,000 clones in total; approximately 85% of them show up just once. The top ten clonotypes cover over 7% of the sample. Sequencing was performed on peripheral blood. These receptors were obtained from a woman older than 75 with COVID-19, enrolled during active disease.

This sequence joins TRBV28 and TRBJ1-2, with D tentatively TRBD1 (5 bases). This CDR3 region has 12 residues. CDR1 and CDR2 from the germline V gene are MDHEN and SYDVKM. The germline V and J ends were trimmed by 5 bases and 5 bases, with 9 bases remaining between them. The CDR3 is CASSPQGYGYTF. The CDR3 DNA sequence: TGTGCCAGCAGTCCCCAGGGTTATGGCTACACCTTC.

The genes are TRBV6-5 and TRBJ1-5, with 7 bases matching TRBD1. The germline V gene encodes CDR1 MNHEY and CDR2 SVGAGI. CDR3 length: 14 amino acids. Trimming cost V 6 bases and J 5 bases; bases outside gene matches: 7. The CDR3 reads CASRPGQRHQPQHF. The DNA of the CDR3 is TGTGCCAGCAGGCCGGGACAGCGGCATCAGCCCCAGCATTTT.

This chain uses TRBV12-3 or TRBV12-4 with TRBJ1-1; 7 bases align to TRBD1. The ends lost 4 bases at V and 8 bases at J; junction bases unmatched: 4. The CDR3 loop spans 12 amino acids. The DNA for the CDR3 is TGTGCCAGCAGTTACAGGGGCCCAGAAGCTTTCTTT. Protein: CASSYRGPEAFF.

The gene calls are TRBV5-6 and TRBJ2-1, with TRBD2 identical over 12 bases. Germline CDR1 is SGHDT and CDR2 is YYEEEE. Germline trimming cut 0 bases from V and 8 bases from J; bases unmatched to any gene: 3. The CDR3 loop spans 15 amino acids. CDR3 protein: CASSLVLAGGYEQFF. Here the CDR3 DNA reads TGTGCCAGCAGCTTGGTCCTAGCGGGAGGGTATGAGCAGTTCTTC.

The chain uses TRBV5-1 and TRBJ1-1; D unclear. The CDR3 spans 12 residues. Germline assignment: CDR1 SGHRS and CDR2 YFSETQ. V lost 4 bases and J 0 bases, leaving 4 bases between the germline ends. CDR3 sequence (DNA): TGCGCCAGCAGCCAGATGAACACTGAAGCTTTCTTT. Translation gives CASSQMNTEAFF.

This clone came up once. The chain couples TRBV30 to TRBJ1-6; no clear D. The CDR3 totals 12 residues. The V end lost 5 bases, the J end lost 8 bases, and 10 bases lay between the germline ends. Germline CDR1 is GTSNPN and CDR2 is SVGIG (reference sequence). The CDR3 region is CAWGRRYSPLHF. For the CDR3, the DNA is TGTGCCTGGGGACGGAGATATTCACCCCTCCACTTT.

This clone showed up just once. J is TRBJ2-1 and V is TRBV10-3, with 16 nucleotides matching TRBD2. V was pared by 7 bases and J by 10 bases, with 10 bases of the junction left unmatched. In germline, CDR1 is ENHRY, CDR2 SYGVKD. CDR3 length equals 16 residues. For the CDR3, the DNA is TGTGCCATCACTATTGGGACTAGCGGGGGGGCCGGGGAGCAGTTCTTC. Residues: CAITIGTSGGAGEQFF.

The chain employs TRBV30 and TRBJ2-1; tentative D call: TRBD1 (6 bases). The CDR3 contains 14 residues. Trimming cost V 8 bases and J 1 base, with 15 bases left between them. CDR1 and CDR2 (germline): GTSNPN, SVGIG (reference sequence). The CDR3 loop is CARDRDRSYNEQFF. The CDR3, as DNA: TGTGCCAGAGATCGAGACAGGTCCTACAATGAGCAGTTCTTC. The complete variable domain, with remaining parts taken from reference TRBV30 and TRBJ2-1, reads SQTIHQWPATLVQPVGSPLSLECTVEGTSNPNLYWYRQAAGRGLQLLFYSVGIGQISSEVPQNLSASRPQDRQFILSSKKLLLSDSGFYLCARDRDRSYNEQFFGPGTRLTVL.

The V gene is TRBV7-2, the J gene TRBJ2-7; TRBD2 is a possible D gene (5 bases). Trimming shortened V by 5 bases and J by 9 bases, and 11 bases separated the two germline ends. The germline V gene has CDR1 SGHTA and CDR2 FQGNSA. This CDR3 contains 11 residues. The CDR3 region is CASSPEGAQYF. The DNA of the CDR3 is TGTGCCAGCAGCCCTGAGGGCGCGCAGTACTTC. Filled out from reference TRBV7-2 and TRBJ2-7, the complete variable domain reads GAGVSQSPSNKVTEKGKDVELRCDPISGHTALYWYRQSLGQGLEFLIYFQGNSAPDKSGLPSDRFSAERTGGSVSTLTIQRTQQEDSAVYLCASSPEGAQYFGPGTRLTVT.

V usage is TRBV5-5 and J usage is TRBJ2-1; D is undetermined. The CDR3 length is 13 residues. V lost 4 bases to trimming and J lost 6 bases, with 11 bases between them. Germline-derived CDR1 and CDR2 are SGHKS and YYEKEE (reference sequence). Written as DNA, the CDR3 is TGTGCCAGCAGCCTTACCGGTATCAATGAGCAGTTCTTC. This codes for CASSLTGINEQFF. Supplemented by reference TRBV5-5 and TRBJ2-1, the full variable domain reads DAGVTQSPTHLIKTRGQQVTLRCSPISGHKSVSWYQQVLGQGPQFIFQYYEKEERGRGNFPDRFSARQFPNYSSELNVNALLLGDSALYLCASSLTGINEQFFGPGTRLTVL.

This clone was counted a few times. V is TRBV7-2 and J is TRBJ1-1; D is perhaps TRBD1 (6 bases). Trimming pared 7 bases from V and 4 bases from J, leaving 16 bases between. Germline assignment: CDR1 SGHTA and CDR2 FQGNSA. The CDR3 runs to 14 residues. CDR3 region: CASTQGRMFTEAFF. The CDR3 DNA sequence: TGTGCCAGCACGCAGGGGCGGATGTTCACTGAAGCTTTCTTT. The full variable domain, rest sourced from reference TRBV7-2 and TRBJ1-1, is GAGVSQSPSNKVTEKGKDVELRCDPISGHTALYWYRQSLGQGLEFLIYFQGNSAPDKSGLPSDRFSAERTGGSVSTLTIQRTQQEDSAVYLCASTQGRMFTEAFFGQGTRLTVV.

The CDR3 spells CASSPDSGGYGYTF. CDR3 bases: TGTGCCAGCTCACCGGACAGTGGGGGCTATGGCTACACCTTC. V gene TRBV18 combines with J gene TRBJ1-2; a weak D match, TRBD1 (6 bases). CDR1 and CDR2 (germline): KGHSH, LQKENI. Trimming took off 3 bases at V and 4 bases at J, with 12 bases between the two ends. The CDR3 consists of 14 residues. The complete variable domain, with remaining parts taken from reference TRBV18 and TRBJ1-2, reads NAGVMQNPRHLVRRRGQEARLRCSPMKGHSHVYWYRQLPEEGLKFMVYLQKENIIDESGMPKERFSAEFPKEGPSILRIQQVVRGDSAAYFCASSPDSGGYGYTFGSGTRLTVV.

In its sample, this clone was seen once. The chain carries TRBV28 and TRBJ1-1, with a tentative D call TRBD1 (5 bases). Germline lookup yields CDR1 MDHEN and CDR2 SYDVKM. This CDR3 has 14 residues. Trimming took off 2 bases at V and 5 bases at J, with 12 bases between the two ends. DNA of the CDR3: TGTGCCAGCAGTTTAGGGGGGTTGGAGACTGAAGCTTTCTTT. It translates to CASSLGGLETEAFF.

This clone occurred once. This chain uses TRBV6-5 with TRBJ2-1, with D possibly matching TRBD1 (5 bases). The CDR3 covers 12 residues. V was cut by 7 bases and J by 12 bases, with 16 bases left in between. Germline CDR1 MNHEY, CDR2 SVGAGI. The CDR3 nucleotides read TGTGCCAGCACTCCCCCCGCAGGGCGGCAGTTCTTC. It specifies CASTPPAGRQFF.

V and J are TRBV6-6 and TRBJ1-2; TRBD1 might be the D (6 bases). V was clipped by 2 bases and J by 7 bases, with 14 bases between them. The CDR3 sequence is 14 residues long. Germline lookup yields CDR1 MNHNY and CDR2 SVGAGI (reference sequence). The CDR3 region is CASSYTQGRSGYTF. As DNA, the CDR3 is TGTGCCAGCAGTTACACACAGGGTCGGAGTGGCTACACCTTC.

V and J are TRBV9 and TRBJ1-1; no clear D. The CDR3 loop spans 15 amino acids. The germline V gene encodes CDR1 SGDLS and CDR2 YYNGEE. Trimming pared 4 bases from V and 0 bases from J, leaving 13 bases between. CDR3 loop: CASSPRASLNTEAFF. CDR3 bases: TGTGCCAGCAGCCCGAGGGCGTCGCTGAACACTGAAGCTTTCTTT.

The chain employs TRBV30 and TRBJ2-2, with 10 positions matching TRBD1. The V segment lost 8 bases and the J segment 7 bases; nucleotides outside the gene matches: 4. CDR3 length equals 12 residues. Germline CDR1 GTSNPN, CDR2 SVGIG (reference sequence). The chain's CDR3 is CAGGQGVGELFF. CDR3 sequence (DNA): TGTGCCGGCGGACAGGGGGTCGGGGAGCTGTTTTTT.

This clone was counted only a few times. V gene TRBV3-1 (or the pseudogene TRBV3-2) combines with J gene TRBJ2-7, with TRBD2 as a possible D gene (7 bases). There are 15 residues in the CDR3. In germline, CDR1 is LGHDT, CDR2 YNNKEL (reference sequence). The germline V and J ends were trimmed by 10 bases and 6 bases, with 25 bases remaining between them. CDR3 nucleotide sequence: TGTGCCACCCGGAGGGCGGGAGTTTCAGGGGCCGAGCAGTACTTC. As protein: CATRRAGVSGAEQYF.

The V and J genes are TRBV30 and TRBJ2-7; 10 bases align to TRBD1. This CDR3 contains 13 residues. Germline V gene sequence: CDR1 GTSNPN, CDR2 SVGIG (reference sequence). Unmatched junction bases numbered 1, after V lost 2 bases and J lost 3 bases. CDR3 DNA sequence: TGTGCCTGGAGTAGGACAGGGGGCTACGAGCAGTACTTC. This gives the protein CAWSRTGGYEQYF.

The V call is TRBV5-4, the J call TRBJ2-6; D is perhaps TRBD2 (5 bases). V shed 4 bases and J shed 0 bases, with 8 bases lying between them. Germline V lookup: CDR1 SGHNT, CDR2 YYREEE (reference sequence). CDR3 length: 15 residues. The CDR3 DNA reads TGTGCCAGCAGCCCCCGGGACTCTGGGGCCAACGTCCTGACTTTC. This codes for CASSPRDSGANVLTF.

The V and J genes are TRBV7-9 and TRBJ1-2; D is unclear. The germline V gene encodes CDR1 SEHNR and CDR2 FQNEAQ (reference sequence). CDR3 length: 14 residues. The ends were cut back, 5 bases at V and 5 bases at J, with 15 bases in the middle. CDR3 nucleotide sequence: TGTGCCAGCAGCCCAGACGTACAGATTTATGGCTACACCTTC. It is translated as CASSPDVQIYGYTF.

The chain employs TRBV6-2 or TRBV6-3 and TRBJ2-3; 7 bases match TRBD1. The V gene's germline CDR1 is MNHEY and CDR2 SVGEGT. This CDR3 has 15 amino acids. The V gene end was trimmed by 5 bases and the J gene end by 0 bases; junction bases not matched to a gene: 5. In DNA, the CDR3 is TGTGCCAGCAGTGACAGGGCTGCTAGCACAGATACGCAGTATTTT. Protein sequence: CASSDRAASTDTQYF.

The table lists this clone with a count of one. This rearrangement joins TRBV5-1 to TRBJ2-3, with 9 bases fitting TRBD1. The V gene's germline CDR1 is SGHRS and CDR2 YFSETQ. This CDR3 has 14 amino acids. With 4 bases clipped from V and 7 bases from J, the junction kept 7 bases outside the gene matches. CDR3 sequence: CASSLQGAPNTQYF. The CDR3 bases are TGCGCCAGCAGCCTACAGGGGGCTCCTAATACGCAGTATTTT.

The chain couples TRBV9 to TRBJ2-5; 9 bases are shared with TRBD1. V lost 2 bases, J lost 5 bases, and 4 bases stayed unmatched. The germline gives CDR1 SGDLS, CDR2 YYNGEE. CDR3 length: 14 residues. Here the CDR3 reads CASSVTGGWETQYF. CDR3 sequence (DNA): TGTGCCAGCAGCGTCACAGGGGGCTGGGAGACCCAGTACTTC.

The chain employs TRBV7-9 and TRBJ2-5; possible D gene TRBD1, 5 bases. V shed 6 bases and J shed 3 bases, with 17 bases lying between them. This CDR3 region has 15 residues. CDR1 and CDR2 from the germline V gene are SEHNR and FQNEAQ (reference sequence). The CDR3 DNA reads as TGTGCCAGCAGTTCACGAAGGGGCCCCGAAGAGACCCAGTACTTC. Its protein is CASSSRRGPEETQYF.

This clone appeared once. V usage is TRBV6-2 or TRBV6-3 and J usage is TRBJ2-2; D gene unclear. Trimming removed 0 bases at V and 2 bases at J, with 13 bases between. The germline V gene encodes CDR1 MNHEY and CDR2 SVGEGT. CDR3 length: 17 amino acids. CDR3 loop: CASSYSIVAGNTGELFF. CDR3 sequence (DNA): TGTGCCAGCAGTTACTCGATAGTTGCAGGAAACACCGGGGAGCTGTTTTTT.

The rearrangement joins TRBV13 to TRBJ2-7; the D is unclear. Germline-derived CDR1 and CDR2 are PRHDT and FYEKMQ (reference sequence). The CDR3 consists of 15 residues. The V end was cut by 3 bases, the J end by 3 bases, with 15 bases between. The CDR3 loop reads CASSLRRASNYEQYF. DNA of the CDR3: TGTGCCAGCAGCTTGCGGCGAGCCTCGAACTACGAGCAGTACTTC.

For the CDR3, the DNA is TGTGCCAGCAGCCAGACGGGGTGGAATGAGCAGTTCTTC. Translation: CASSQTGWNEQFF. The chain joins TRBV3-1 (or the pseudogene TRBV3-2) to TRBJ2-1; tentatively, D is TRBD2 (5 bases). The CDR3 is made up of 13 amino acids. CDR1 and CDR2 (germline): LGHDT, YNNKEL (reference sequence). V was clipped by 3 bases and J by 7 bases, with 10 bases between them.

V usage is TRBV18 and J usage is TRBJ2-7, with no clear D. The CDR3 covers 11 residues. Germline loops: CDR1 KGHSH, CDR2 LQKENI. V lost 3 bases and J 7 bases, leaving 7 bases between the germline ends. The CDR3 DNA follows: TGTGCCAGCTCACCGCAGGAAGAGCAGTACTTC. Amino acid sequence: CASSPQEEQYF.

In nucleotides, the CDR3 is TGTGCCAGCAGTCCCTGGGTCAGGGCGAATGGCTACACCTTC. The encoded protein is CASSPWVRANGYTF. V is TRBV27 and J is TRBJ1-2; D possibly corresponds to TRBD1 (5 bases). V shed 5 bases and J shed 6 bases, with 16 bases lying between them. Per the germline V gene, CDR1 is MNHEY and CDR2 is SMNVEV (reference sequence). The CDR3 contains 14 residues.

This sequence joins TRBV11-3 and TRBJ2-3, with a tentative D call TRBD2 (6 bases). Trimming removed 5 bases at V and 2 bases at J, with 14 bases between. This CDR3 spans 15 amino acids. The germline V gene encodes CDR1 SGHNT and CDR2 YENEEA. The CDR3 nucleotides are TGTGCCAGCAGCCACGAGGGGCGGGACACAGATACGCAGTATTTT. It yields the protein CASSHEGRDTDTQYF. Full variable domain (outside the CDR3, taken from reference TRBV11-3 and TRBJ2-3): EAGVVQSPRYKIIEKKQPVAFWCNPISGHNTLYWYLQNLGQGPELLIRYENEEAVDDSQLPKDRFSAERLKGVDSTLKIQPAELGDSAVYLCASSHEGRDTDTQYFGPGTRLTVL.

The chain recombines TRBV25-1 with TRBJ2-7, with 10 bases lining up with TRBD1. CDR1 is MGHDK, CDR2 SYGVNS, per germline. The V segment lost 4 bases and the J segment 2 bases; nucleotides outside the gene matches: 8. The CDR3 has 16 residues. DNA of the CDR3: TGTGCCAGCAGTGCGCCGCGACAGGGGGCCGCCTACGAGCAGTACTTC. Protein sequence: CASSAPRQGAAYEQYF.